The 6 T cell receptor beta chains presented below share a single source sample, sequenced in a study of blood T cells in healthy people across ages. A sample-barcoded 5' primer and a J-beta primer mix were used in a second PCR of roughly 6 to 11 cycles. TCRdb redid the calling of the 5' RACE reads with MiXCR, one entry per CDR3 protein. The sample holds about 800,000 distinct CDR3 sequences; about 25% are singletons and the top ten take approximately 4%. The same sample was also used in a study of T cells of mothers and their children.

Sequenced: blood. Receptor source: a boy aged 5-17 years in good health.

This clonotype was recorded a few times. CDR3 DNA sequence: TGCAGCGTGCGTTCTTCTTTCTATGGCTACACCTTC. It translates to CSVRSSFYGYTF. This chain joins TRBV29-1 and TRBJ1-2, with unresolved D. V was pared by 6 bases and J by 4 bases, with 12 bases between. The CDR3 consists of 12 residues. CDR1 is SQVTM, CDR2 ANQGSEA, per germline.

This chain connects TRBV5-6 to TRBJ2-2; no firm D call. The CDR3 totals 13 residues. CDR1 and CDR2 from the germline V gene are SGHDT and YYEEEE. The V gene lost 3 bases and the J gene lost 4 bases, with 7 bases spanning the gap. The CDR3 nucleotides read TGTGCCAGCAGCTCTGTTGGCACCGGGGAGCTGTTTTTT. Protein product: CASSSVGTGELFF.

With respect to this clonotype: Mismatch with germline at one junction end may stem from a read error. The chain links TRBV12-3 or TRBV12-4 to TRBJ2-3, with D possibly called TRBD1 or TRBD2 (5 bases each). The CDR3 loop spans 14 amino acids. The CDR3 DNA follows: TGTGCCAGCAGACCCCGGGACGTATCAGATGCGCAGTATTTT. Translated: CASRPRDVSDAQYF.

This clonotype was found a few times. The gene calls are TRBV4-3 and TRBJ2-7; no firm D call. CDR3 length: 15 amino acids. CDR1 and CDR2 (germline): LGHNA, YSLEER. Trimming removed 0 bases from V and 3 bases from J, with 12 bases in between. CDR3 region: CASSQDEAALYEQYF. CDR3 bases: TGCGCCAGCAGCCAAGATGAGGCGGCTCTCTACGAGCAGTACTTC.

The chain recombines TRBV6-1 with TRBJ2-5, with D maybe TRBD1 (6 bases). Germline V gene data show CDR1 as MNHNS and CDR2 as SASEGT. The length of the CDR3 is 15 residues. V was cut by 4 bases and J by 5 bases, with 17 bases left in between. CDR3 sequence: CASSASRGGEETQYF. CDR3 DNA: TGTGCCAGCAGTGCCTCCAGGGGTGGGGAGGAGACCCAGTACTTC.

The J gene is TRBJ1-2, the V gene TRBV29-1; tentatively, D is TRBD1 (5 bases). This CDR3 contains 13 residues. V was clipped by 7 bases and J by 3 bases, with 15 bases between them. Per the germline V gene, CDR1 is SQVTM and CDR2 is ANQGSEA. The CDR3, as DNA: TGCAGCGCCTATCGGGACTACGACTATGGCTACACCTTC. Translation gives CSAYRDYDYGYTF.